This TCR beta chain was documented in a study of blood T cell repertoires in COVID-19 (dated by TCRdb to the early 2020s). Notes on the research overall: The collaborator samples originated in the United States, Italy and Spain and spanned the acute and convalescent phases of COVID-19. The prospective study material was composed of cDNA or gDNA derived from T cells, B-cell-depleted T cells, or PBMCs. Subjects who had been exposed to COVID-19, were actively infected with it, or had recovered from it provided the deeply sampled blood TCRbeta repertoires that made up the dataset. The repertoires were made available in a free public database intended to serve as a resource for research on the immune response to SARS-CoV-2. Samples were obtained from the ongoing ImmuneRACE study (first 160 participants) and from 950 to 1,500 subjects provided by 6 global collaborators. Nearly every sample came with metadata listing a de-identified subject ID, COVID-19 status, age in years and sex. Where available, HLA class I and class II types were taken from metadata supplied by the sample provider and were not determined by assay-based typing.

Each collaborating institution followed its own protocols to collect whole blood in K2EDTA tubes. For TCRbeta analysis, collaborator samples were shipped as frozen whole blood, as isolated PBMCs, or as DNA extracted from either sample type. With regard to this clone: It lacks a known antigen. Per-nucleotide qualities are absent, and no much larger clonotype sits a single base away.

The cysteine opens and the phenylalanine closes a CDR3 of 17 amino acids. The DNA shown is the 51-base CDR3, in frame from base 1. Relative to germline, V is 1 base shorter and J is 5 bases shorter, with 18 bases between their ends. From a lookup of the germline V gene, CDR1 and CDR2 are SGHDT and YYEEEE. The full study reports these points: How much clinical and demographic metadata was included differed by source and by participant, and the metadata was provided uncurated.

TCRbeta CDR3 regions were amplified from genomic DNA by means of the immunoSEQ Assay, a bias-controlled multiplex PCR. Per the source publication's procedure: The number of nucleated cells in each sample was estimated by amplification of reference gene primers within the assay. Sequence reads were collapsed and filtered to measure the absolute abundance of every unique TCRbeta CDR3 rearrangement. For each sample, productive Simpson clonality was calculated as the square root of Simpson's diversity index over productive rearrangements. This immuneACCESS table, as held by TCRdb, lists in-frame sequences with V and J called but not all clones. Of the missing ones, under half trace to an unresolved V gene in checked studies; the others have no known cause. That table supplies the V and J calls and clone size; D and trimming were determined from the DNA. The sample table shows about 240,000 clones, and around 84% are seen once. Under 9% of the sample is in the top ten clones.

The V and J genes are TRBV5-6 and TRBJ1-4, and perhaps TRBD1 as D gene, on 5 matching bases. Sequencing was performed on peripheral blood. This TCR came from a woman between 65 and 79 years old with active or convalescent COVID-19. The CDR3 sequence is CASSLYFSGRENEKLFF. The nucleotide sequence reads TGTGCCAGCAGCTTGTACTTTTCAGGGCGGGAAAATGAAAAACTGTTTTTT.